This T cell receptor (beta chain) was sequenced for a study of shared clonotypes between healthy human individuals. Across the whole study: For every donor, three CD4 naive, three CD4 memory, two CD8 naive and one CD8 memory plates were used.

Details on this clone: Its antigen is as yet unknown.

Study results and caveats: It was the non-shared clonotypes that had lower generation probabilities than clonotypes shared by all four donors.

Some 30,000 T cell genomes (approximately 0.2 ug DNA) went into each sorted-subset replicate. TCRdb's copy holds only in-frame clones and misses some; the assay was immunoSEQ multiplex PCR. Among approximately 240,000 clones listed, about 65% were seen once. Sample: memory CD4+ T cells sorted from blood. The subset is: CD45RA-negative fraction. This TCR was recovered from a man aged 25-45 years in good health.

The CDR3 DNA reads TGTGCCAGCAGCTCACCTAGCGGGAGTATATTGAAGACCCAGTACTTC. The encoded protein is CASSSPSGSILKTQYF. The chain joins TRBV7-2 to TRBJ2-5, with 10 bases matching TRBD2. The J segment lost 6 bases and the V segment lost 4 bases, leaving 11 bases of the junction unmatched. Germline CDR1 reads SGHTA; CDR2 reads FQGNSA. This CDR3 is 16 amino acids long.